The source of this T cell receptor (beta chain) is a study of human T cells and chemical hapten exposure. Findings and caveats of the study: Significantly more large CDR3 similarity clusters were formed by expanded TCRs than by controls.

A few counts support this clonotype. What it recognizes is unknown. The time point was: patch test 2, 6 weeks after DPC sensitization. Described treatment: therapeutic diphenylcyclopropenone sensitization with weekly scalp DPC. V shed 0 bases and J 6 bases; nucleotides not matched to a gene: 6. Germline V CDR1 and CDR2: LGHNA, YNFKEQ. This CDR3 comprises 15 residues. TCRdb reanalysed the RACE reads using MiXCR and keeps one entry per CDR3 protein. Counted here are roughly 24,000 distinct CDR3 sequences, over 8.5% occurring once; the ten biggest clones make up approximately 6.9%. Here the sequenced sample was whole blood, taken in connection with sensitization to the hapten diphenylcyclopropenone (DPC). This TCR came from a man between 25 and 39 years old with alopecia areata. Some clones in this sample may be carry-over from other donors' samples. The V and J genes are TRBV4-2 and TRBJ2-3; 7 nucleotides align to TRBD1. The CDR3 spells CASSQDTTGTDTQYF. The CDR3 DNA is TGTGCCAGCAGCCAAGATACGACAGGGACGGATACGCAGTATTTT.